This T cell receptor beta chain was profiled in a study of blood T cell repertoires in COVID-19. Across the study: Sources were T cells, B-cell-depleted T cells, or PBMCs; the material itself was cDNA or gDNA.

As processed by the authors: For nucleated cells, counts were estimated from reference gene primer amplification. TCRdb keeps only in-frame clones here, not all; method: immunoSEQ multiplex PCR. D and trimming were read from the DNA, whereas the V and J calls and clone size are those reported in that table. Of about 420,000 clones listed, 85% to 90% were seen once; the top ten hold roughly 0.87%. The CDR3 covers 15 residues. The germline gives CDR1 KGHDR, CDR2 SFDVKD. Trimming cost V 9 bases and J 3 bases; bases outside gene matches: 10. Enrolled during active infection, Seattle patients were then followed longitudinally.

The clonotype originates from a man between 18 and 35 years old with COVID-19, enrolled during active disease. This sequence joins TRBV24-1 and TRBJ2-3; 8 bases match TRBD2. Sequencing used peripheral blood. CDR3 amino acids: CATGPGLGATDTQYF. In DNA, the CDR3 is TGTGCCACCGGACCGGGACTAGGGGCGACAGATACGCAGTATTTT.